This entry is about one T cell receptor (beta chain). Its antigen is not identified. The data are from a study of T-cell memory formation after mild COVID-19. Study conclusions and caveats: CD4+ contracting clones were mainly CM and EM; CD8+ ones, EMRA. Second-wave clones that peaked on day 37 lacked confirmed SARS-CoV-2 specificity. Within pre-infection memory, some responding clones were found, suggesting cross-reactive memory joined.

5'RACE primed at constant segments yielded TCR alpha and TCR beta cDNA libraries bearing sample barcodes and UMIs. TCRdb re-called the 5' RACE reads with MiXCR, one entry per CDR3 protein. This repertoire shows fewer than 50,000 distinct CDR3 sequences, roughly 8% found once; its top ten account for roughly 1.4%. Trimming shortened V by 6 bases and J by 1 base, and 9 bases separated the two germline ends. The CDR3 is 13 residues long. This chain uses TRBV12-3 or TRBV12-4 with TRBJ2-5; the D gene could be TRBD1 or TRBD2 (5 bases each). The sequenced sample consisted of PBMCs or a T cell subset sorted from them (not recorded which). This receptor was taken from a man younger than 35 who had mild COVID-19 (a few samples of this study predate the infection). Cell type and time point are not known. The CDR3 protein is CASSRESQETQYF. The CDR3 bases are TGTGCCAGCAGCAGGGAGAGCCAAGAGACCCAGTACTTC.